The 7 T cell receptor beta chains below come from one sample, sequenced in a study of blood T cell repertoires in COVID-19. Generated by immunoSEQ multiplex PCR, the TCRdb table keeps only in-frame clones and is missing some. Of about 350,000 clones in the sample, about 89% are singletons; the top ten hold just under 6.5%. Sequencing used peripheral blood. The receptors stem from a woman in her forties or fifties with COVID-19, enrolled during active disease.

This clone showed up just a few times. The chain carries TRBV27 and TRBJ1-1; D unresolved. Trimming took off 5 bases at V and 0 bases at J, with 13 bases between the two ends. Germline CDR1 MNHEY, CDR2 SMNVEV (reference sequence). The CDR3 extends over 15 amino acids. The CDR3 is CASSQLRVMNTEAFF. The CDR3 coding sequence is TGTGCCAGCAGTCAACTCCGTGTTATGAACACTGAAGCTTTCTTT.

In this sample, this clone turned up once. This chain uses TRBV12-3 or TRBV12-4 with TRBJ1-1; D is unresolved. The V end was cut by 6 bases, the J end by 6 bases, with 14 bases between. There are 13 residues in the CDR3. CDR3 region: CASSQRERSEAFF. The CDR3 DNA sequence: TGTGCCAGCAGCCAGAGGGAAAGGTCTGAAGCTTTCTTT.

DNA for the CDR3: TGTGCCAGCAGTCAGGGGTTCATGAACACTGAAGCTTTCTTT. Protein sequence: CASSQGFMNTEAFF. The chain employs TRBV25-1 and TRBJ1-1; D perhaps matches TRBD1 (6 bases). Germline V gene lookup returns CDR1 MGHDK and CDR2 SYGVNS. The CDR3 is 14 amino acids. V dropped 5 bases and J dropped 0 bases, with 10 bases sitting between them.

The chain uses TRBV7-6 and TRBJ2-3; 9 positions match TRBD2. The V and J ends lost 5 bases and 2 bases, in that order; junction bases with no gene match: 8. The germline V gene encodes CDR1 SGHVS and CDR2 FNYEAQ. This CDR3 comprises 16 residues. CDR3 nucleotides: TGTGCCAGCAGCCTGCTGAGGGGACTAGCCACAGATACGCAGTATTTT. Translation gives CASSLLRGLATDTQYF.

The V call is TRBV6-5, the J call TRBJ2-2, with TRBD2 as a possible D gene (6 bases). The CDR3 totals 13 residues. CDR1 MNHEY and CDR2 SVGAGI come from the germline V gene. Trimming cost V 9 bases and J 2 bases, with 10 bases left between them. CDR3 DNA sequence: TGTGCCAGTGTAGGGACTAACACCGGGGAGCTGTTTTTT. Its translation: CASVGTNTGELFF.

The chain has TRBV3-1 (or the pseudogene TRBV3-2) and TRBJ2-3, with 7 nucleotides matching TRBD2. Germline V gene sequence: CDR1 LGHDT, CDR2 YNNKEL (reference sequence). Trimming cost V 6 bases and J 1 base; bases outside gene matches: 4. The CDR3 spans 14 residues. The CDR3 is CASRLSGGTDTQYF. The CDR3 DNA reads TGTGCCAGCAGACTCAGCGGGGGCACAGATACGCAGTATTTT.

This sequence joins TRBV29-1 and TRBJ1-1; 7 bases align to TRBD1. The germline gives CDR1 SQVTM, CDR2 ANQGSEA. The ends lost 6 bases at V and 1 base at J; junction bases unmatched: 8. CDR3 length: 14 amino acids. DNA for the CDR3: TGCAGCGTGATACCTAGGGGGCCGAACACTGAAGCTTTCTTT. It encodes CSVIPRGPNTEAFF.